The 29 T cell receptor beta chains below all came from one sample that was sequenced in a study of identical twins. MiXCR was run by TCRdb on the 5' RACE reads, yielding one entry per CDR3 protein. The sample yields fewer than 500,000 distinct CDR3 sequences, approximately 15% seen once. This sample also belongs to another study, concerning yellow fever vaccine responses in identical twins.

Sequencing used CD4+ T cells sorted from blood. The receptors come from a woman aged 18-29 years in good health.

The gene calls are TRBV12-3 or TRBV12-4 and TRBJ1-4; a possible D gene is TRBD1 (6 bases). CDR3 length: 15 residues. The V end was cut by 5 bases, the J end by 3 bases, with 13 bases between. The CDR3 DNA reads TGTGCCAGCAGTCTAACAGGGAGGGCTAATGAAAAACTGTTTTTT. It yields the protein CASSLTGRANEKLFF.

The V gene is TRBV7-2, the J gene TRBJ1-6, with TRBD1 identical over 7 bases. The CDR3 contains 14 residues. Germline V gene sequence: CDR1 SGHTA, CDR2 FQGNSA. V trimming: 4 bases; J trimming: 6 bases; junction bases outside the gene matches: 3. DNA of the CDR3: TGTGCCAGCAGCTCGGGACAGCCTAATTCACCCCTCCACTTT. Translating it yields CASSSGQPNSPLHF.

The J gene is TRBJ2-5, the V gene TRBV7-2; 8 bases line up with TRBD2. This CDR3 is 17 amino acids long. The V gene end was trimmed by 1 base and the J gene end by 5 bases; junction bases not matched to a gene: 12. CDR1 is SGHTA and CDR2 is FQGNSA in the germline V gene. The CDR3 nucleotides are TGTGCCAGCAGCTTAGAGTTAAGTCTAGCGGGTAGGGAGACCCAGTACTTC. It specifies CASSLELSLAGRETQYF.

This clonotype was observed many times. The chain's CDR3 is CASSLSGIGNEQYF. As DNA, the CDR3 is TGTGCCAGCAGCTTAAGCGGAATAGGGAACGAGCAGTACTTC. This chain joins TRBV7-9 and TRBJ2-7, with D possibly matching TRBD2 (5 bases). The ends were cut back, 2 bases at V and 5 bases at J, with 13 bases in the middle. The germline V gene encodes CDR1 SEHNR and CDR2 FQNEAQ (reference sequence). CDR3 length: 14 amino acids.

This clonotype was detected a few times. The chain combines TRBV12-3 or TRBV12-4 with TRBJ2-7, with 10 positions matching TRBD2. This CDR3 is 14 amino acids long. The V gene end was trimmed by 2 bases and the J gene end by 9 bases; junction bases not matched to a gene: 7. CDR3 nucleotide sequence: TGTGCCAGCAGTTTATGGAGGGGACTAGCGACGCAGTACTTC. Protein: CASSLWRGLATQYF.

The chain links TRBV6-6 to TRBJ1-4; D gene unclear. Germline-derived CDR1 and CDR2 are MNHNY and SVGAGI (reference sequence). The CDR3 loop spans 13 amino acids. Trimming stripped 0 bases from V and 8 bases from J, with 7 bases between. CDR3: CASSYSFREKLFF. CDR3 DNA: TGTGCCAGCAGTTACTCATTTAGAGAAAAACTGTTTTTT.

The V call is TRBV7-6, the J call TRBJ2-2, with a tentative D call TRBD2 (5 bases). Germline-derived CDR1 and CDR2 are SGHVS and FNYEAQ. Between the trimmed V and J ends, which lost 2 bases and 7 bases, there was a span of 8 bases. The length of the CDR3 is 13 residues. The CDR3 loop is CASSLPRGGELFF. CDR3 sequence (DNA): TGTGCCAGCAGCTTACCCCGGGGCGGGGAGCTGTTTTTT.

J is TRBJ1-2 and V is TRBV7-9; a weak D match, TRBD1 (6 bases). The ends were cut back, 1 base at V and 4 bases at J, with 10 bases in the middle. Germline values: CDR1 SEHNR, CDR2 FQNEAQ (reference sequence). The CDR3 extends over 14 amino acids. The CDR3 bases are TGTGCCAGCAGCTTAGGTGGGGACATCTATGGCTACACCTTC. As protein: CASSLGGDIYGYTF.

This clonotype was seen only a few times. This chain uses TRBV5-6 with TRBJ2-7; 10 bases map to TRBD2. From germline, CDR1 is SGHDT and CDR2 YYEEEE. The CDR3 is 17 amino acids. J gave up 4 bases and V 3 bases, and 13 bases lay outside the gene matches. The DNA for the CDR3 is TGTGCCAGCAGCTACGCAAAAACTAGCGGGGCCCGTTACGAGCAGTACTTC. This gives the protein CASSYAKTSGARYEQYF.

The sample holds many counts of this clonotype. For the CDR3, the DNA is TGTGCCAGCAGACCTACAGGGGTTAGCAATCAGCCCCAGCATTTT. Its protein is CASRPTGVSNQPQHF. The genes are TRBV12-3 or TRBV12-4 and TRBJ1-5; 7 positions agree with TRBD1. Germline trimming cut 6 bases from V and 0 bases from J; bases unmatched to any gene: 5. CDR3 length equals 15 residues.

This clonotype was observed a few times. The rearrangement uses TRBV20-1 and TRBJ1-5; 8 nucleotides agree with TRBD1. This CDR3 is 13 amino acids long. Germline V gene data show CDR1 as DFQATT and CDR2 as SNEGSKA (reference sequence). V lost 6 bases and J lost 4; bases outside the gene matches: 5. The CDR3 here is CSARTGTNQPQHF. The CDR3 bases are TGCAGTGCCAGGACAGGGACAAATCAGCCCCAGCATTTT.

This clonotype was picked up a small number of times. The V and J genes are TRBV20-1 and TRBJ1-1, with TRBD1 matching over 8 bases. Germline assignment: CDR1 DFQATT and CDR2 SNEGSKA (reference sequence). With 2 bases clipped from V and 10 bases from J, the junction kept 12 bases outside the gene matches. The CDR3 is 14 amino acids. The CDR3 DNA is TGCAGTGCTAGAATTCGGACAGGGACCCATGGAGCTTTCTTT. Amino acids: CSARIRTGTHGAFF.

This clonotype was picked up many times. V gene TRBV12-3 or TRBV12-4 combines with J gene TRBJ2-7; D gene unclear. Trimming cost V 3 bases and J 0 bases, with 0 bases left between them. The CDR3 loop spans 11 amino acids. CDR3 nucleotides: TGTGCCAGCAGTTTCTCCTACGAGCAGTACTTC. This gives the protein CASSFSYEQYF.

The gene calls are TRBV7-8 and TRBJ2-3; 15 bases line up with TRBD2. The CDR3 runs 18 residues. V was clipped by 5 bases and J by 3 bases; unmatched bases: 9. Looked up from germline, CDR1 is SGHVS and CDR2 is FQNEAQ. The CDR3 region is CASSGGTSGRIWTDTQYF. In nucleotides, the CDR3 is TGTGCCAGCAGCGGTGGGACTAGCGGGAGGATATGGACAGATACGCAGTATTTT. Looking up the rest from reference TRBV7-8 and TRBJ2-3 gives the full variable domain: GAGVSQSPRYKVAKRGQDVALRCDPISGHVSLFWYQQALGQGPEFLTYFQNEAQLDKSGLPSDRFFAERPEGSVSTLKIQRTQQEDSAVYLCASSGGTSGRIWTDTQYFGPGTRLTVL.

This clonotype has more than one count but fewer than ten. The chain couples TRBV10-1 to TRBJ2-3; 8 bases fit TRBD2. In germline, CDR1 is WNHNN, CDR2 SYGVQD (reference sequence). The ends lost 11 bases at V and 3 bases at J; junction bases unmatched: 10. This CDR3 contains 14 residues. DNA of the CDR3: TGCGCCTCCAGGGCGGGAGGACCGACAGATACGCAGTATTTT. Encoded protein: CASRAGGPTDTQYF.

This sequence joins TRBV6-2 or TRBV6-3 and TRBJ2-2; 7 bases line up with TRBD1. V was pared by 7 bases and J by 2 bases, with 7 bases of the junction left unmatched. CDR3 length equals 15 residues. Looked up from germline, CDR1 is MNHEY and CDR2 is SVGEGT. CDR3 sequence reads: CASTIGGGNTGELFF. The CDR3 region has the DNA TGTGCCAGCACCATAGGGGGCGGAAACACCGGGGAGCTGTTTTTT.

Here the CDR3 reads CASSSIGGQAGELFF. Written as DNA, the CDR3 is TGTGCCAGCAGCTCCATCGGCGGACAGGCCGGGGAGCTGTTTTTT. V is TRBV7-3 and J is TRBJ2-2, with 7 bases fitting TRBD1. The CDR3 spans 15 residues. Germline V gives CDR1 SGHTA, CDR2 FQGTGA. The V and J ends lost 4 bases and 6 bases, in that order; junction bases with no gene match: 8.

The sample holds many counts of this clonotype. This rearrangement joins TRBV7-8 to TRBJ1-6; 11 nucleotides match TRBD1. V shed 5 bases and J 7 bases; nucleotides not matched to a gene: 7. The length of the CDR3 is 16 residues. CDR1 is SGHVS, CDR2 FQNEAQ, per germline. This CDR3 is CASSPADRGPNSPLHF. The CDR3 coding sequence is TGTGCCAGCAGCCCAGCGGACAGGGGGCCCAATTCACCCCTCCACTTT.

CDR3 DNA: TGTGCCAGCAGCGAATATTGGGACAGCTTGACCAAAGAGACCCAGTACTTC. Translation gives CASSEYWDSLTKETQYF. This chain uses TRBV2 with TRBJ2-5, with 7 positions matching TRBD1. This CDR3 is 17 amino acids long. The germline V gene has CDR1 SNHLY and CDR2 FYNNEI. J was trimmed by 3 bases and V by 6 bases; bases with no gene match: 16.

This clonotype has just a few counts. The chain employs TRBV5-1 and TRBJ1-2; a possible D gene is TRBD1 (5 bases). This CDR3 is 16 amino acids long. Per the germline V gene, CDR1 is SGHRS and CDR2 is YFSETQ. Trimming took 0 bases from V and 2 from J, leaving 14 bases between them. The CDR3 bases are TGCGCCAGCAGCTTGGTGATGTCTAGGGACAACTATGGCTACACCTTC. The encoded protein is CASSLVMSRDNYGYTF.

This clonotype appeared a few times. The chain's CDR3 is CASSFQGKGLAGGLYNEQFF. The CDR3, as DNA: TGTGCCAGCAGCTTCCAGGGGAAGGGACTAGCGGGAGGGCTCTACAATGAGCAGTTCTTC. The chain uses TRBV5-4 and TRBJ2-1; TRBD2 agrees at 16 bases. Per the germline V gene, CDR1 is SGHNT and CDR2 is YYREEE (reference sequence). The J segment lost 3 bases and the V segment lost 2 bases, leaving 11 bases of the junction unmatched. CDR3 length: 20 amino acids.

This clonotype was recorded at least ten times. The chain carries TRBV2 and TRBJ2-2, with unresolved D. V was cut by 4 bases and J by 0 bases, with 6 bases left in between. The CDR3 is 14 residues long. Looked up from germline, CDR1 is SNHLY and CDR2 is FYNNEI. CDR3 in DNA: TGTGCCAGCAGTGGAAGGTCGAACACCGGGGAGCTGTTTTTT. Encoded protein: CASSGRSNTGELFF.

This clonotype was picked up a small number of times. The chain joins TRBV5-1 to TRBJ1-5, with D unresolved. CDR3 length equals 13 residues. The germline CDR1 and CDR2 sequences are SGHRS and YFSETQ. V was shortened by 0 bases and J by 7 bases, with 8 bases between the two germline ends. CDR3 sequence: CASSLVWGQPQHF. The DNA for the CDR3 is TGCGCCAGCAGCTTGGTCTGGGGACAGCCCCAGCATTTT.

This clonotype was seen a handful of times. CDR3 in DNA: TGTGCCAGCAGCTCTCTTGGGGAGGCGTCACCCCTCCACTTT. Translated, it gives CASSSLGEASPLHF. The gene calls are TRBV7-9 and TRBJ1-6; unclear D gene. V gave up 4 bases and J gave up 10 bases, with 14 bases separating them. The CDR3 is 14 amino acids. Germline-derived CDR1 and CDR2 are SEHNR and FQNEAQ (reference sequence).

J is TRBJ1-1 and V is TRBV20-1; D unclear. Trimming pared 2 bases from V and 6 bases from J, leaving 7 bases between. This CDR3 region has 11 residues. CDR1 and CDR2 from the germline V gene are DFQATT and SNEGSKA (reference sequence). The CDR3 sequence: CSARYGPEAFF. CDR3 nucleotide sequence: TGCAGTGCTAGATACGGGCCTGAAGCTTTCTTT.

This clonotype was observed at least ten times. The chain carries TRBV12-3 or TRBV12-4 and TRBJ1-5; a weak D match, TRBD1 (6 bases). The V and J ends lost 2 bases and 3 bases respectively, with 8 bases between them. The CDR3 spans 14 residues. CDR3 region: CASSLTGNNQPQHF. The CDR3 DNA is TGTGCCAGCAGTTTAACAGGGAACAATCAGCCCCAGCATTTT.

The chain is built from TRBV5-5 and TRBJ1-2; 8 bases agree with TRBD1. The CDR3 runs 15 residues. Germline V gene data show CDR1 as SGHKS and CDR2 as YYEKEE (reference sequence). J gave up 4 bases and V 4 bases, and 9 bases lay outside the gene matches. The CDR3 region has the DNA TGTGCCAGCAGCAGAGACAGGGGAATGGGCTATGGCTACACCTTC. Protein sequence: CASSRDRGMGYGYTF.

This clonotype turned up a few times. V usage is TRBV7-9 and J usage is TRBJ2-3; TRBD2 matches at 7 bases. This CDR3 comprises 15 residues. The trim removed 5 bases at V and 5 bases at J, leaving 10 bases unmatched. The germline V gene has CDR1 SEHNR and CDR2 FQNEAQ (reference sequence). CDR3 amino acids: CASSRDGTNLDTQYF. The CDR3 nucleotides read TGTGCCAGCAGCCGTGACGGGACTAACCTAGATACGCAGTATTTT. The full variable domain, completed using reference TRBV7-9 and TRBJ2-3, is DTGVSQNPRHKITKRGQNVTFRCDPISEHNRLYWYRQTLGQGPEFLTYFQNEAQLEKSRLLSDRFSAERPKGSFSTLEIQRTEQGDSAMYLCASSRDGTNLDTQYFGPGTRLTVL.

The chain employs TRBV11-2 and TRBJ2-5; 15 bases line up with TRBD2. Germline CDR1 reads SGHAT; CDR2 reads FQNNGV. The V gene end was trimmed by 9 bases and the J gene end by 4 bases; junction bases not matched to a gene: 9. The CDR3 is 16 amino acids. The CDR3 coding sequence is TGTGCCAGTTCCGGCTTGGGACTAGCGGGGGGAGAGACCCAGTACTTC. It codes for CASSGLGLAGGETQYF.